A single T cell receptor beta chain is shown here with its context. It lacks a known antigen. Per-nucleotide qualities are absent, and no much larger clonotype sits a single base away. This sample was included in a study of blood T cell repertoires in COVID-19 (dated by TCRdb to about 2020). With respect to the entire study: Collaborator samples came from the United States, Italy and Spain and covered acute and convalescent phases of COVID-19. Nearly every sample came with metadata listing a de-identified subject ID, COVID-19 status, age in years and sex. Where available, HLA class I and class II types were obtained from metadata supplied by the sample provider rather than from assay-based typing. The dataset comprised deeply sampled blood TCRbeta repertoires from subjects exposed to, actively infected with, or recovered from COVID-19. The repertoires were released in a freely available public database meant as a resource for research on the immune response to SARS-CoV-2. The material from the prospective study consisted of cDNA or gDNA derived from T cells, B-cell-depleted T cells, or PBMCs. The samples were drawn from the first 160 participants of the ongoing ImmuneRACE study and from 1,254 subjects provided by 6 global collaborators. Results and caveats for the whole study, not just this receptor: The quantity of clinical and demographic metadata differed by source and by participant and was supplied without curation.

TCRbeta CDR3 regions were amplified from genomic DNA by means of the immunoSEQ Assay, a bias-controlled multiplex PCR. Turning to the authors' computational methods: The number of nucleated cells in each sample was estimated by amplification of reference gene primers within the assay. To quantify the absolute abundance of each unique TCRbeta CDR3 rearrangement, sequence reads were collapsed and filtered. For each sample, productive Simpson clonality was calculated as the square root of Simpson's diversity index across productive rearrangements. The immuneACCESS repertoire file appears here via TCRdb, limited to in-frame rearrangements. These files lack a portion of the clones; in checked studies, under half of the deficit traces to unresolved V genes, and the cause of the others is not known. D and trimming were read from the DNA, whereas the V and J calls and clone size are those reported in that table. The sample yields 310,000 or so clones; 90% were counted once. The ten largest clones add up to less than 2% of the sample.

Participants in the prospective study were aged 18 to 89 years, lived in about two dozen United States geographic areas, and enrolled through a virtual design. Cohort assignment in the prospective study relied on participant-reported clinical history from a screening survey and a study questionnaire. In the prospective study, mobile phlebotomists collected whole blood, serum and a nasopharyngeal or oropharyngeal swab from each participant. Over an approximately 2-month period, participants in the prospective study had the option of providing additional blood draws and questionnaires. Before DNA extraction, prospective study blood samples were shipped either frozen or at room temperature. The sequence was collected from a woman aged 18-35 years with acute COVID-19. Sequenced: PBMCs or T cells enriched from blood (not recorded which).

CDR3 protein: CASSPTRGSSYNEQFF. In nucleotide form, the sequence is TGTGCCAGCAGCCCCACCCGTGGGAGCTCCTACAATGAGCAGTTCTTC. The chain is assembled from TRBV14 and TRBJ2-1, and perhaps TRBD2 as D gene, on 5 matching bases. For CDR1 and CDR2, the germline V gene lists SGHDN and FVKESK. V was cut back by 4 bases and J by 0 bases, leaving a gap of 13 bases between them. The cysteine opens and the phenylalanine closes a CDR3 of 16 amino acids. Solely the CDR3 DNA is kept, with 48 bases framed from the first base.